This T cell receptor (beta chain) was sequenced during a study of identical twins. Study results and limitations: Memory repertoires showed no such pattern, whereas abundant cord blood beta clonotypes carried fewer insertions.

This clonotype was counted many times. Antigen unknown. Each donor was a healthy Caucasian. Germline V gives CDR1 SGHAT, CDR2 FQDESV (reference sequence). This CDR3 has 18 amino acids. Trimming pared 4 bases from V and 2 bases from J, leaving 22 bases between. In TCRdb, the 5' RACE reads were re-called with MiXCR into one record per CDR3 protein. The sample has over 250,000 distinct CDR3 sequences, roughly 10% seen once. This sample was shared with a second study, whose subject was yellow fever vaccine responses in identical twins.

This receptor was identified in a woman younger than 30 in good health. The chain carries TRBV11-1 and TRBJ2-3; D call uncertain. The sequencing sample was made of CD8+ T cells sorted from blood. The CDR3 loop is CASSSTWMVSALTDTQYF. In DNA, the CDR3 is TGTGCCAGCAGCTCCACATGGATGGTGAGCGCTCTCACAGATACGCAGTATTTT.